One sample yielded the 6 T cell receptor beta chains listed below, sequenced in a study of T-cell reconstitution after alpha-beta-depleted transplantation in children. Preparation of the TCRbeta library used unique molecular identifiers. TCRdb passed the PCR reads through MiXCR, listing each CDR3 protein once. The data hold 600,000 to 800,000 distinct CDR3 sequences, with roughly 14% observed a single time. Specimen: PBMCs, collected before TCRalphabeta/CD19-depleted stem cell transplant. The receptors derive from a girl aged 2 to 10 with congenital amegakaryocytic thrombocytopenia, due to receive a stem cell transplant.

The table lists this clonotype with a few counts. The chain has TRBV20-1 and TRBJ2-3; 10 positions agree with TRBD2. From germline, CDR1 is DFQATT and CDR2 SNEGSKA (reference sequence). After removal of 0 bases from V and 8 bases from J, the junction contained 14 bases not matched to a gene. This CDR3 contains 17 residues. The chain's CDR3 is CSARDDGLAGVSGTQYF. For the CDR3, the DNA is TGCAGTGCTAGAGATGATGGTCTAGCGGGAGTTAGTGGTACGCAGTATTTT.

The chain uses TRBV7-9 and TRBJ1-4, with D possibly being TRBD1 (5 bases). Germline V gives CDR1 SEHNR, CDR2 FQNEAQ (reference sequence). The CDR3 extends over 14 amino acids. V gave up 4 bases and J gave up 15 bases, with 21 bases separating them. The CDR3 coding sequence is TGTGCCAGCAGCTCAGCTCTCCCGGGACTGCCTTTGTTTTTT. The encoded protein is CASSSALPGLPLFF.

The sample holds many counts of this clonotype. V gene TRBV12-3 or TRBV12-4 combines with J gene TRBJ1-2; tentatively, D is TRBD1 (6 bases). Trimming took 3 bases from V and 6 from J, leaving 11 bases between them. This CDR3 is built from 13 residues. The CDR3 spells CASSLTGADGYTF. The CDR3 nucleotides are TGTGCCAGCAGTTTGACAGGTGCGGATGGCTACACCTTC.

In this sample, this clonotype turned up a few times. The gene calls are TRBV15 and TRBJ1-1; D call uncertain. CDR3 length: 19 residues. Germline CDR1 reads LNHNV; CDR2 reads YYDKDF (reference sequence). Trimming took 0 bases from V and 0 from J, leaving 20 bases between them. DNA of the CDR3: TGTGCCACCAGCAGAGATGCTTTGAGGCCTTGGGTCATGAACACTGAAGCTTTCTTT. It translates to CATSRDALRPWVMNTEAFF.

This clonotype occurred many times. This chain links TRBV25-1 with TRBJ1-5, with D perhaps TRBD1 (5 bases). Germline V CDR1 and CDR2: MGHDK, SYGVNS. Trimming removed 5 bases from V and 4 bases from J, with 12 bases in between. There are 14 residues in the CDR3. The CDR3, as DNA: TGTGCCAGCAGTCAGGGCAGGACAAATCAGCCCCAGCATTTT. As protein: CASSQGRTNQPQHF.

This clonotype was recorded at least ten times. The chain uses TRBV10-3 and TRBJ2-3; 8 bases are a match to TRBD1. V was pared by 6 bases and J by 0 bases, with 8 bases of the junction left unmatched. Germline CDR1 and CDR2: ENHRY and SYGVKD. This CDR3 region has 16 residues. Here the CDR3 reads CAISRSRDRSTDTQYF. The CDR3 nucleotides are TGTGCCATCAGCAGATCCCGGGACAGGAGCACAGATACGCAGTATTTT.